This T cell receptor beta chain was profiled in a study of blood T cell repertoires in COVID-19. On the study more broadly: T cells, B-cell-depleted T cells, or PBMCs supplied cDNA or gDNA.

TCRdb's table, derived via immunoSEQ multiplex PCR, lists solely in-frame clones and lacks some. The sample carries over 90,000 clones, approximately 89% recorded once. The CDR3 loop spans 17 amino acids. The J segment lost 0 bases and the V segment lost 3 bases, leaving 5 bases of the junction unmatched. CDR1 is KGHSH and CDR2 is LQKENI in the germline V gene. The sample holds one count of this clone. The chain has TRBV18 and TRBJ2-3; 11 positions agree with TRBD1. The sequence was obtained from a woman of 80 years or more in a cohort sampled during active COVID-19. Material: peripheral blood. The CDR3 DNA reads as TGTGCCAGCTCACCCGGGACAGGGGGTTTAAGCACAGATACGCAGTATTTT. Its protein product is CASSPGTGGLSTDTQYF. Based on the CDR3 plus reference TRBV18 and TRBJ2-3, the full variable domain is NAGVMQNPRHLVRRRGQEARLRCSPMKGHSHVYWYRQLPEEGLKFMVYLQKENIIDESGMPKERFSAEFPKEGPSILRIQQVVRGDSAAYFCASSPGTGGLSTDTQYFGPGTRLTVL.